These T cell receptor beta chains were read from a single sample in a study of cytomegalovirus exposure and HLA in healthy donors. Clones were read by immunoSEQ multiplex PCR, and TCRdb kept only the in-frame ones, dropping some. In the table there are around 170,000 clones, over 60% of which are singletons. Material: PBMCs. Receptor source: a girl between 5 and 17 years old in good health and CMV-seronegative. CDR3s include the opening cysteine and the closing phenylalanine or tryptophan. The order of the fields is D gene, J gene, V gene, clone size, CDR3 protein, CDR3 DNA. The D gene is left open where the match is weak. A row's size may be missing; if present it is once, few, many or a size class.

>.|TRBJ1-2|TRBV7-9|few
CASSPSDGNGYTF
TGTGCCAGCAGCCCGAGCGACGGGAATGGCTACACCTTC
>TRBD1|TRBJ1-5|TRBV27|.
CASSPGTGVGQPQHF
TGTGCCAGCAGTCCCGGGACAGGGGTGGGTCAGCCCCAGCATTTT
>TRBD1|TRBJ2-1|TRBV7-9|.
CASRSGTGSYNEQFF
TGTGCCAGCAGGTCCGGGACAGGTTCCTACAATGAGCAGTTCTTC
>.|TRBJ1-1|TRBV7-2|once
CASSSLSGEAFF
TGTGCCAGCAGCTCACTGTCGGGGGAAGCTTTCTTT
>.|TRBJ1-1|TRBV29-1|.
CSVEAGGGPIEAFF
TGCAGCGTTGAAGCCGGGGGGGGACCAATTGAAGCTTTCTTT
>TRBD2|TRBJ2-3|TRBV13|.
CASSVSGGADTQYF
TGTGCCAGCAGCGTTAGCGGGGGGGCAGATACGCAGTATTTT
>.|TRBJ1-1|TRBV5-1|few
CASTLGTGTEAFF
TGCGCCAGCACCCTCGGAACGGGCACTGAAGCTTTCTTT
>TRBD1|TRBJ2-3|TRBV5-4|.
CASSLRTGHSGTDTQYF
TGTGCCAGCAGCTTGAGGACAGGCCACTCCGGCACAGATACGCAGTATTTT
>.|TRBJ1-1|TRBV6-5|.
CASFQGRGNTEAFF
TGTGCCAGCTTTCAGGGGCGCGGGAACACTGAAGCTTTCTTT
>TRBD1|TRBJ1-2|TRBV27|.
CASRPDRVVDYGYTF
TGTGCCAGCAGGCCCGACAGGGTAGTTGACTATGGCTACACCTTC
>TRBD2|TRBJ2-5|TRBV13|once
CASSFYSGGETQYF
TGTGCCAGCAGCTTCTATAGCGGGGGTGAGACCCAGTACTTC
>TRBD2|TRBJ2-3|TRBV5-1|few
CASSRSGGGTDTQYF
TGCGCCAGCAGCCGTAGCGGGGGGGGGACAGATACGCAGTATTTT
>TRBD1|TRBJ1-2|TRBV27|once
CASSSGQGADYGYTF
TGTGCCAGCAGTTCGGGACAGGGGGCTGACTATGGCTACACCTTC
>.|TRBJ1-1|TRBV6-6|.
CASSYSTQATEAFF
TGTGCCAGCAGTTACTCGACACAGGCCACTGAAGCTTTCTTT
>TRBD2|TRBJ2-7|TRBV29-1|.
CSVEETPTSGGSYEQYF
TGCAGCGTTGAAGAGACCCCCACTAGCGGGGGCTCCTACGAGCAGTACTTC
>.|TRBJ2-3|TRBV9|few
CASSAGWVYTDTQYF
TGTGCCAGCAGCGCGGGTTGGGTGTACACAGATACGCAGTATTTT
>TRBD2|TRBJ2-1|TRBV6-5|.
CASNVAGGFNEQFF
TGTGCCAGCAACGTAGCGGGGGGTTTCAATGAGCAGTTCTTC
>.|TRBJ2-7|TRBV6-1|.
CASSTPGVEQYF
TGTGCCAGCAGTACCCCGGGGGTCGAGCAGTACTTC
>.|TRBJ2-1|TRBV15|once
CATSVQGSYNEQFF
TGTGCCACCAGCGTGCAGGGCTCCTACAATGAGCAGTTCTTC
>TRBD1|TRBJ2-1|TRBV6-6|.
CASSYIRGRYNEQFF
TGTGCCAGCAGTTACATCAGGGGGCGGTACAATGAGCAGTTCTTC
>.|TRBJ2-3|TRBV5-1|.
CASSLESSSTDTQYF
TGCGCCAGCAGCTTGGAGAGTTCTAGCACAGATACGCAGTATTTT
>.|TRBJ1-5|TRBV6-5|.
CASSYAPGSNQPQHF
TGTGCCAGCAGTTACGCCCCGGGGAGCAATCAGCCCCAGCATTTT
>.|TRBJ2-7|TRBV6-5|.
CASYDRPYYEQYF
TGTGCCAGCTATGACAGGCCTTACTACGAGCAGTACTTC
>.|TRBJ1-6|TRBV6-5|.
CASSTDTHNSPLHF
TGTGCCAGCAGTACGGACACGCATAATTCACCCCTCCACTTT
>.|TRBJ1-1|TRBV18|.
CASSPSLPTGTEAFF
TGTGCCAGCTCACCAAGCCTCCCAACGGGCACTGAAGCTTTCTTT
>.|TRBJ2-3|TRBV7-8|.
CASSLVEGGTDTQYF
TGTGCCAGCAGCCTTGTTGAGGGGGGGACAGATACGCAGTATTTT
>TRBD2|TRBJ2-3|TRBV5-6|.
CASSLFRGSGGLNTQYF
TGTGCCAGCAGCTTGTTCCGGGGAAGCGGGGGGCTTAATACGCAGTATTTT